This T cell receptor (beta chain) appears in the sequencing data of a study of blood T cell repertoires in COVID-19. Clones were sequenced by immunoSEQ multiplex PCR, and TCRdb holds only the in-frame ones, with some missing. Seen here are around 250,000 clones, about nine tenths observed once, and the top ten hold just under 0.95%. This clone was detected a few times. The receptor was derived from a woman aged 35 to 49 who had recovered from COVID-19. Sequenced input: peripheral blood.

Written as DNA, the CDR3 is TGTGCCAGCAGTCTCAGGGTTGGCGAGCAGTACTTC. Residues: CASSLRVGEQYF. J is TRBJ2-7 and V is TRBV12-3 or TRBV12-4, with D maybe TRBD1 (5 bases). The CDR3 spans 12 residues. The germline V and J ends were trimmed by 5 bases and 6 bases, with 11 bases remaining between them.